The source of this TCR beta chain is a study of identifying expanded T cells in peripheral blood. Study results and caveats: Over two and four weeks, about 17 and 20 clones changed, versus approximately 1.2 between replicates. Clone count variance between roughly two-week samples rose with total template count.

Collection occurred without any documented infections or immune events in donors. Comment on this clone: Its antigen is not identified.

TCRdb's table, derived via immunoSEQ multiplex PCR, lists solely in-frame clones and lacks some. This sample has around 100,000 clones, with 80% to 90% found just once. J lost 5 bases, V lost 6 bases, and 7 bases had no gene match. Germline CDR1 reads MDHEN; CDR2 reads SYDVKM. This CDR3 has 14 amino acids. Specimen: blood. This chain uses TRBV28 with TRBJ1-1, with 9 bases identical to TRBD1. This clonotype was sampled from a person aged 18 to 75 in good health. The CDR3 DNA reads TGTGCCAGCAGCACCGGGACAGGGTATACTGAAGCTTTCTTT. Encoded protein: CASSTGTGYTEAFF.